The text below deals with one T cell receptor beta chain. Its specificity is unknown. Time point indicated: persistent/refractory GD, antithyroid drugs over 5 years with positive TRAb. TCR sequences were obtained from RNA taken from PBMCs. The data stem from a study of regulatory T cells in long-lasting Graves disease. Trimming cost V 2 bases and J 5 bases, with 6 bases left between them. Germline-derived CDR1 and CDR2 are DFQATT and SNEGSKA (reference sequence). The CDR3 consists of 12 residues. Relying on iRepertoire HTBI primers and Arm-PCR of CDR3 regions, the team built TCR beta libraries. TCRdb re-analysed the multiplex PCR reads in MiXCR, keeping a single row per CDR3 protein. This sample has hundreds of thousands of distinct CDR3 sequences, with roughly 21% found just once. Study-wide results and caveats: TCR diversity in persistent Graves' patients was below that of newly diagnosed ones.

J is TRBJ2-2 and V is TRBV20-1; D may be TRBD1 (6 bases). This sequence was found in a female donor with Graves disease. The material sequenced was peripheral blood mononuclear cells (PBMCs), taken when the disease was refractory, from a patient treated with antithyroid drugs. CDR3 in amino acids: CSARQGTGELFF. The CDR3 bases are TGCAGTGCTAGACAGGGGACCGGGGAGCTGTTTTTT.